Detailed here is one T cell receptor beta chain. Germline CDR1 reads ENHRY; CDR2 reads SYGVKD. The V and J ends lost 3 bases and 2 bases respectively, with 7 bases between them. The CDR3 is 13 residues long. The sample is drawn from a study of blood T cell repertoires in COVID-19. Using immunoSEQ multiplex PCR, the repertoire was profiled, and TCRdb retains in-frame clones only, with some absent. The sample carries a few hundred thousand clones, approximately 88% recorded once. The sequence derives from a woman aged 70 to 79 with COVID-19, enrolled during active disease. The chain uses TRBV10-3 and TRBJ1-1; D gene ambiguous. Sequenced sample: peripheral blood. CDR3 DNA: TGTGCCATCAGTGATGAGTTAAACACTGAAGCTTTCTTT. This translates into CAISDELNTEAFF.